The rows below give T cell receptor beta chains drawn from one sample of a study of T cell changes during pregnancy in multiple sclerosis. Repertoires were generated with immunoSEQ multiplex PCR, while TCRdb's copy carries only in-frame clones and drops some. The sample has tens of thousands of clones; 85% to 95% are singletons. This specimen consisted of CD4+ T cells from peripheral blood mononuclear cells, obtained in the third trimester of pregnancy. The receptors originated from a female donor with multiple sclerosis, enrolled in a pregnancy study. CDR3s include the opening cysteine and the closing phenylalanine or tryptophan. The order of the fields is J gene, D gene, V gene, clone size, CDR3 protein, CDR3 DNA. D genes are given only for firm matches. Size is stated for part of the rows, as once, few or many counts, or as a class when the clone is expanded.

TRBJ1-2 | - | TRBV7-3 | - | CASSPPGVPYGYTF | TGTGCCAGCAGCCCCCCGGGGGTCCCCTATGGCTACACCTTC
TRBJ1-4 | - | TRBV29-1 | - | CSVNSGEKLFF | TGCAGCGTTAACTCGGGTGAAAAACTGTTTTTT
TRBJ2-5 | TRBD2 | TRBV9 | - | CASSPSGGAEETQYF | TGTGCCAGCAGCCCTAGCGGGGGGGCTGAAGAGACCCAGTACTTC
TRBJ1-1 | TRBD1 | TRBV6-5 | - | CASSHPTGSGAFF | TGTGCCAGCAGTCATCCGACAGGGTCGGGTGCTTTCTTT
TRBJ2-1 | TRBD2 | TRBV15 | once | CATSHRGTSDGNEQFF | TGTGCCACCAGCCATCGAGGGACTAGCGATGGCAATGAGCAGTTCTTC
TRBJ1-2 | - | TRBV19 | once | CASSDKPQGHYGYTF | TGTGCCAGTAGCGATAAGCCCCAGGGCCACTATGGCTACACCTTC
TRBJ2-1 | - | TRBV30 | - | CACSRCREAYNEQFF | TGTGCCTGTTCGAGGTGCAGGGAGGCCTACAATGAGCAGTTCTTC
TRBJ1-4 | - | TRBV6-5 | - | CASRMGRGNEKLFF | TGTGCCAGCAGAATGGGCAGGGGAAATGAAAAACTGTTTTTT
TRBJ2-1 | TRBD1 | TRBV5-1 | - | CASSPDRGGNEQFF | TGCGCCAGCAGCCCGGACAGGGGTGGCAATGAGCAGTTCTTC
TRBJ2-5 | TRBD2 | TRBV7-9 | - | CASSTTSGPEETQYF | TGTGCCAGCAGCACCACTAGCGGACCCGAAGAGACCCAGTACTTC
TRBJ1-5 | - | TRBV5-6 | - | CASSSGTLNQPQHF | TGTGCCAGCAGCTCCGGGACTCTAAATCAGCCCCAGCATTTT